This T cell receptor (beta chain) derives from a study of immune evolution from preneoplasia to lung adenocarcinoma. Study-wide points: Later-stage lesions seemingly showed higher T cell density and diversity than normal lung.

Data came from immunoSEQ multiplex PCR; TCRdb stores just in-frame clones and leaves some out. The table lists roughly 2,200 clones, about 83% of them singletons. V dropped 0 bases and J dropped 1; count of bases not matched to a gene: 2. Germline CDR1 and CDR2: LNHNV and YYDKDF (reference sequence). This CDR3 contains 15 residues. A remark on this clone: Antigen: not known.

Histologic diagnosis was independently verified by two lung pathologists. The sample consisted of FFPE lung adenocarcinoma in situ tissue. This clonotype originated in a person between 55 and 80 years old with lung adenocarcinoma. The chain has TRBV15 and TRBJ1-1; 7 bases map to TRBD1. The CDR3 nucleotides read TGTGCCACCAGCAGAGAGGGGACAGCGAACACTGAAGCTTTCTTT. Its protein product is CATSREGTANTEAFF. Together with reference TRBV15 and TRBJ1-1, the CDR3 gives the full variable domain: DAMVIQNPRYQVTQFGKPVTLSCSQTLNHNVMYWYQQKSSQAPKLLFHYYDKDFNNEADTPDNFQSRRPNTSFCFLDIRSPGLGDTAMYLCATSREGTANTEAFFGQGTRLTVV.